The 27 T cell receptor beta chains below were found in one sample sequenced in a study of T cells in Graves' hyperthyroidism and ophthalmopathy. Amplification yielded TCR beta CDR3 regions, with RNA transcripts as the source. Using the HTBI primer set, a first-round RT-PCR was run on the TCR CDR3. MiXCR was run by TCRdb on the multiplex PCR reads, yielding one entry per CDR3 protein. The table shows 500,000 to 650,000 distinct CDR3 sequences, with less than 15% occurring only once. Material: blood. The source is a woman aged 40 to 55 with Graves' hyperthyroidism.

The chain combines TRBV28 with TRBJ2-1; 9 positions match TRBD2. The CDR3 totals 18 residues. J was trimmed by 7 bases and V by 5 bases; bases with no gene match: 18. Germline values: CDR1 MDHEN, CDR2 SYDVKM. In DNA, the CDR3 is TGTGCCAGCAGTCCTCGAGGGGAAGCGGGAGGCCTTTTAAATGAGCAGTTCTTC. As protein: CASSPRGEAGGLLNEQFF.

This clonotype was seen at least ten times. The CDR3 region is CASSYPSSGLNTEAFF. The CDR3 DNA follows: TGTGCCAGCAGTTACCCCTCCTCCGGGCTGAACACTGAAGCTTTCTTT. This rearrangement joins TRBV6-2 or TRBV6-3 to TRBJ1-1; D gene unclear. This CDR3 comprises 16 residues. Trimming shortened V by 2 bases and J by 0 bases, and 13 bases separated the two germline ends. Looked up from germline, CDR1 is MNHEY and CDR2 is SVGEGT.

In regard to this clonotype: This may come from a read error, since a much larger clone is one base off. This sequence joins TRBV29-1 and TRBJ2-5; D gene unclear. The CDR3 totals 14 residues. CDR1 SQVTM and CDR2 ANQGSEA come from the germline V gene. The V and J ends lost 2 bases and 3 bases respectively, with 13 bases between them. CDR3 sequence reads: CSVESRLKEETQYF. The CDR3 region has the DNA TGCAGCGTTGAATCTCGGCTAAAAGAAGAGACCCAGTACTTC.

The chain combines TRBV5-6 with TRBJ2-7; TRBD1 matches 10 bases. V lost 0 bases, J lost 7 bases, and 10 bases stayed unmatched. CDR1 SGHDT and CDR2 YYEEEE come from the germline V gene. There are 16 residues in the CDR3. CDR3 sequence (DNA): TGTGCCAGCAGCTTGGGGGGACAGGGGATATTTGGAGAGCAGTACTTC. It codes for CASSLGGQGIFGEQYF.

This clonotype was detected many times. The rearrangement uses TRBV10-1 and TRBJ2-3; TRBD2 aligns across 15 bases. Trimming took 0 bases from V and 2 from J; bases not matched to a gene: 6. The CDR3 is 19 residues long. Germline-derived CDR1 and CDR2 are WNHNN and SYGVQD (reference sequence). The CDR3 DNA sequence: TGCGCCAGCAGTGAGTCAAAAGGACTAGCGGGAGGGACCACAGATACGCAGTATTTT. As protein: CASSESKGLAGGTTDTQYF.

This clonotype was picked up many times. V and J are TRBV3-1 and TRBJ2-5; D is ambiguous. V shed 1 base and J shed 2 bases, with 8 bases lying between them. The germline V gene encodes CDR1 LGHDT and CDR2 YNNKEL (reference sequence). This CDR3 contains 14 residues. This CDR3 is CASSQGRTQETQYF. The CDR3 bases are TGTGCCAGCAGCCAAGGGAGAACTCAAGAGACCCAGTACTTC.

This clonotype was observed at least ten times. The rearrangement joins TRBV30 to TRBJ2-3; D may match TRBD1 or TRBD2 (5 bases each). The V and J ends lost 1 base and 6 bases respectively, with 14 bases between them. Germline V lookup: CDR1 GTSNPN, CDR2 SVGIG (reference sequence). The CDR3 spans 14 residues. The CDR3 bases are TGTGCCTGGAGTGCGGGCCGGGGCCCCGATACGCAGTATTTT. Protein: CAWSAGRGPDTQYF.

This clonotype was counted a few times. This chain connects TRBV20-1 to TRBJ1-1, with TRBD1 as a possible D gene (6 bases). V shed 5 bases and J shed 3 bases, with 13 bases lying between them. The CDR3 consists of 13 residues. CDR1 DFQATT and CDR2 SNEGSKA come from the germline V gene (reference sequence). The CDR3 DNA sequence: TGCAGTGCTGAAGAGGGGGGGGACACTGAAGCTTTCTTT. Translation gives CSAEEGGDTEAFF.

This clonotype has ten or more counts. This chain connects TRBV3-1 to TRBJ2-1, with 8 positions matching TRBD2. V shed 1 base, J shed 3 bases, and the junction held 5 bases outside the gene matches. Germline V gene lookup returns CDR1 LGHDT and CDR2 YNNKEL (reference sequence). The length of the CDR3 is 16 residues. The CDR3 region is CASSQGVSGIYNEQFF. The CDR3 nucleotides read TGTGCCAGCAGCCAAGGAGTTAGCGGGATCTACAATGAGCAGTTCTTC.

This clonotype occurred a few times. This chain connects TRBV5-1 to TRBJ2-1, with 8 positions matching TRBD1. The trim removed 3 bases at V and 5 bases at J, leaving 10 bases unmatched. The CDR3 runs to 16 residues. Germline CDR1 reads SGHRS; CDR2 reads YFSETQ. The CDR3 spells CASSSQGAEVNNEQFF. As DNA, the CDR3 is TGCGCCAGCAGCTCTCAGGGGGCAGAAGTGAACAATGAGCAGTTCTTC. Filled out from reference TRBV5-1 and TRBJ2-1, the complete variable domain reads KAGVTQTPRYLIKTRGQQVTLSCSPISGHRSVSWYQQTPGQGLQFLFEYFSETQRNKGNFPGRFSGRQFSNSRSEMNVSTLELGDSALYLCASSSQGAEVNNEQFFGPGTRLTVL.

The rearrangement joins TRBV14 to TRBJ2-7; 8 bases line up with TRBD1. CDR3 length: 15 residues. Per germline, CDR1 SGHDN and CDR2 FVKESK. V shed 2 bases, J shed 1 base, and the junction held 4 bases outside the gene matches. This chain's CDR3 is CASSQSQGASYEQYF. The CDR3 DNA reads TGTGCCAGCAGCCAATCGCAGGGGGCGTCCTACGAGCAGTACTTC. Filled out from reference TRBV14 and TRBJ2-7, the complete variable domain reads EAGVTQFPSHSVIEKGQTVTLRCDPISGHDNLYWYRRVMGKEIKFLLHFVKESKQDESGMPNNRFLAERTGGTYSTLKVQPAELEDSGVYFCASSQSQGASYEQYFGPGTRLTVT.

This clonotype was recorded many times. The chain combines TRBV5-1 with TRBJ2-1; 12 bases fit TRBD2. The CDR3 covers 17 residues. V was pared by 1 base and J by 4 bases, with 6 bases of the junction left unmatched. The germline CDR1 and CDR2 sequences are SGHRS and YFSETQ. The CDR3 loop is CASSLPTSGSGYNEQFF. In nucleotides, the CDR3 is TGCGCCAGCAGCTTGCCGACTAGCGGGAGTGGGTACAATGAGCAGTTCTTC. The full variable domain, with the rest looked up from reference TRBV5-1 and TRBJ2-1, is KAGVTQTPRYLIKTRGQQVTLSCSPISGHRSVSWYQQTPGQGLQFLFEYFSETQRNKGNFPGRFSGRQFSNSRSEMNVSTLELGDSALYLCASSLPTSGSGYNEQFFGPGTRLTVL.

This sequence joins TRBV7-2 and TRBJ2-7; the D is unclear. The CDR3 extends over 14 amino acids. Germline-derived CDR1 and CDR2 are SGHTA and FQGNSA. The V end lost 0 bases, the J end lost 2 bases, and 8 bases lay between the germline ends. CDR3 coding DNA: TGTGCCAGCAGCTTAGCGTGCACGACCTACGAGCAGTACTTC. Translation gives CASSLACTTYEQYF.

This clonotype was observed a handful of times. The V and J genes are TRBV20-1 and TRBJ1-5; D is perhaps TRBD1 (5 bases). CDR1 DFQATT and CDR2 SNEGSKA come from the germline V gene (reference sequence). The length of the CDR3 is 14 residues. Trimming took off 2 bases at V and 0 bases at J, with 8 bases between the two ends. CDR3 DNA: TGCAGTGCTAGACGGGACTTTAGCAATCAGCCCCAGCATTTT. Amino acid sequence: CSARRDFSNQPQHF.

This clonotype was counted a few times. The J gene is TRBJ2-4, the V gene TRBV7-9; D may match TRBD1 or TRBD2 (5 bases each). This CDR3 is built from 14 residues. CDR1 is SEHNR and CDR2 is FQNEAQ in the germline V gene (reference sequence). The ends were cut back, 1 base at V and 7 bases at J, with 11 bases in the middle. CDR3 loop: CASSLVGTGNIQYF. The DNA of the CDR3 is TGTGCCAGCAGCTTAGTGGGGACGGGGAACATTCAGTACTTC.

Many counts were recorded for this clonotype. V gene TRBV28 combines with J gene TRBJ2-3; D tentatively reads TRBD1 or TRBD2 (5 bases each). V was shortened by 2 bases and J by 6 bases, with 24 bases between the two germline ends. The CDR3 is made up of 18 amino acids. Germline assignment: CDR1 MDHEN and CDR2 SYDVKM. The CDR3 loop reads CASSLNAGEGVPLDTQYF. Here the CDR3 DNA reads TGTGCCAGCAGTTTAAATGCGGGTGAAGGGGTTCCCCTTGATACGCAGTATTTT.

This clonotype occurred a few times. Mismatch with germline at one junction end may stem from a read error. This rearrangement joins TRBV11-2 to TRBJ2-7; TRBD2 matches 11 bases. From germline, CDR1 is SGHAT and CDR2 FQNNGV. The CDR3 spans 14 residues. CDR3 residues: CASSQTSGSREQYF. In nucleotides, the CDR3 is TGCGCCAGCAGCCAAACTAGCGGGAGTCGCGAGCAGTACTTC.

This clonotype was observed at least ten times. The chain recombines TRBV20-1 with TRBJ2-7; D unclear. The germline CDR1 and CDR2 sequences are DFQATT and SNEGSKA (reference sequence). This CDR3 has 13 residues. Trimming stripped 6 bases from V and 3 bases from J, with 15 bases between. The CDR3 nucleotides read TGCAGTGCAACCCAAGGAGCTGACTACGAGCAGTACTTC. This encodes CSATQGADYEQYF.

In this sample, this clonotype turned up many times. The chain is built from TRBV3-1 and TRBJ2-7; D tentatively fits TRBD1 or TRBD2 (5 bases each). Trimming took off 0 bases at V and 6 bases at J, with 18 bases between the two ends. The CDR3 consists of 16 residues. The V gene's germline CDR1 is LGHDT and CDR2 YNNKEL (reference sequence). Here the CDR3 DNA reads TGTGCCAGCAGCCAAGATACAGCAGGGACCACGGCCGAGCAGTACTTC. It yields the protein CASSQDTAGTTAEQYF.

This clonotype was observed many times. The chain combines TRBV20-1 with TRBJ2-7; 8 bases align to TRBD2. From germline, CDR1 is DFQATT and CDR2 SNEGSKA (reference sequence). V lost 6 bases, J lost 3 bases, and 22 bases stayed unmatched. The CDR3 length is 18 residues. CDR3 nucleotides: TGCAGTGCAGGAGGGGAAGCTAGCGGGTCCTTCCTCAACTACGAGCAGTACTTC. This gives the protein CSAGGEASGSFLNYEQYF.

This clonotype was counted a few times. V is TRBV27 and J is TRBJ1-6; 8 bases are shared with TRBD1. In germline, CDR1 is MNHEY, CDR2 SMNVEV (reference sequence). This CDR3 has 17 amino acids. V shed 5 bases and J 10 bases; nucleotides not matched to a gene: 16. The CDR3 loop reads CASSPSPVQGVNSPLHF. The CDR3 coding sequence is TGTGCCAGCAGTCCGTCTCCGGTACAGGGGGTCAACTCACCCCTCCACTTT.

This clonotype was counted many times. The chain recombines TRBV28 with TRBJ2-7; 7 positions match TRBD1. The CDR3 extends over 15 amino acids. J gave up 5 bases and V 5 bases, and 12 bases lay outside the gene matches. Germline CDR1 is MDHEN and CDR2 is SYDVKM. The CDR3 reads CASSPPSPTGDEQYF. The CDR3 nucleotides read TGTGCCAGCAGTCCACCTTCCCCCACAGGGGACGAGCAGTACTTC.

The chain couples TRBV11-1 to TRBJ2-5, with D uncertain. The CDR3 extends over 14 amino acids. Trimming cost V 8 bases and J 2 bases, with 15 bases left between them. Germline V lookup: CDR1 SGHAT, CDR2 FQDESV (reference sequence). CDR3 amino acids: CASGRSPQQETQYF. The CDR3 DNA reads TGTGCCAGCGGCCGAAGCCCCCAACAAGAGACCCAGTACTTC.

This clonotype showed up just a few times. The gene calls are TRBV2 and TRBJ2-7; D remains unclear. CDR3 length: 14 amino acids. Trimming pared 6 bases from V and 3 bases from J, leaving 15 bases between. Germline CDR1 is SNHLY and CDR2 is FYNNEI. CDR3: CASSDMVSVYEQYF. CDR3 nucleotide sequence: TGTGCCAGCAGCGACATGGTGTCAGTCTACGAGCAGTACTTC.

This chain joins TRBV10-3 and TRBJ2-7, with 8 bases identical to TRBD1. CDR3 length: 13 residues. Germline values: CDR1 ENHRY, CDR2 SYGVKD. The V and J ends lost 5 bases and 3 bases, in that order; junction bases with no gene match: 3. The CDR3 loop is CAISRGQDYEQYF. CDR3 DNA sequence: TGTGCCATCAGTCGGGGACAGGACTACGAGCAGTACTTC.

A few counts support this clonotype. J is TRBJ2-2 and V is TRBV7-9, with 10 bases that match TRBD2. CDR1 SEHNR and CDR2 FQNEAQ come from the germline V gene (reference sequence). The CDR3 is made up of 15 amino acids. Germline trimming cut 6 bases from V and 6 bases from J; bases unmatched to any gene: 7. CDR3: CASSSGTSEAGELFF. CDR3 nucleotides: TGTGCCAGCAGTTCCGGGACTAGCGAGGCCGGGGAGCTGTTTTTT.

This clonotype was detected ten times or more. The genes are TRBV6-1 and TRBJ2-5; possibly TRBD2 for D (5 bases). The germline gives CDR1 MNHNS, CDR2 SASEGT. CDR3 length: 14 residues. The germline V and J ends were trimmed by 6 bases and 4 bases, with 15 bases remaining between them. The CDR3 protein is CASSLRGLTETQYF. CDR3 DNA sequence: TGTGCCAGCAGCCTACGAGGACTGACAGAGACCCAGTACTTC.